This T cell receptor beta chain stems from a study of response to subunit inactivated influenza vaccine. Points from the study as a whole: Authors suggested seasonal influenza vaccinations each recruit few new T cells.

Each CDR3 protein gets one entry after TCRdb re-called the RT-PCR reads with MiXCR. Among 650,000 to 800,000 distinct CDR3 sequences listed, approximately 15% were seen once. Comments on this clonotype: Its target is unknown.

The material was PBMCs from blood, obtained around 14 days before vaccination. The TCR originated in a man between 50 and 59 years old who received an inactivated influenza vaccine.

The CDR3 coding sequence is TGTGCCAGCAGCTCGGAAGCCCCAACCCTCCGATCAGATACGCAGTATTTT. This sequence encodes CASSSEAPTLRSDTQYF. V is TRBV7-2 and J is TRBJ2-3; D call uncertain. This CDR3 contains 17 residues. V lost 4 bases, J lost 4 bases, and 21 bases lay in between. Germline V CDR1 and CDR2: SGHTA, FQGNSA.